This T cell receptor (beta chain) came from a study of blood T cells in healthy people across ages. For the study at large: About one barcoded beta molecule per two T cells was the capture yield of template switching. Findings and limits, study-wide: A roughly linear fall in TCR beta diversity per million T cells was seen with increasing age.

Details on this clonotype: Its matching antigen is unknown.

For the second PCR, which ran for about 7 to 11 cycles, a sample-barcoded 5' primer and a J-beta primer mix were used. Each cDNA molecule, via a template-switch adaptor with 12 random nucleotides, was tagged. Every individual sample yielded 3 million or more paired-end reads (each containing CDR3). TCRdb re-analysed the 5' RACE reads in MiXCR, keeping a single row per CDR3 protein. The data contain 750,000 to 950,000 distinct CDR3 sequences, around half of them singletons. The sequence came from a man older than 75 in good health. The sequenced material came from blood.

CDR3 amino acids: CASSEPVEHRDAYF. The CDR3 region has the DNA TGTGCCAGCAGCGAACCGGTTGAGCACAGAGACGCGTATTTT. This chain links TRBV6-1 with TRBJ2-3; the D is unclear. The CDR3 length is 14 residues. V shed 6 bases and J shed 14 bases, with 24 bases lying between them. Germline assignment: CDR1 MNHNS and CDR2 SASEGT.